A selection of T cell receptor beta chains follows, all from one sample in a study of blood T cells in healthy people across ages. TCRdb reanalysed the 5' RACE reads using MiXCR and keeps one entry per CDR3 protein. The data show under 2 million distinct CDR3 sequences, about 31% seen once. Material for sequencing was blood. Source of these receptors: a woman aged 30 to 39 in good health. Both conserved end residues are part of each CDR3. D genes are given only for firm matches. Only some rows state a clone size, as once, few, many or a class for expanded clones.

d_call: -; j_call: TRBJ2-7; clone_size: few; v_call: TRBV12-3/TRBV12-4; cdr3_nt: TGTGCCAGCAGTCCACAGAGGAACGAGCAGTACTTC; cdr3_aa: CASSPQRNEQYF
d_call: TRBD1; j_call: TRBJ2-7; clone_size: -; v_call: TRBV7-9; cdr3_nt: TGTGCCAGCAGCCCCGGGACAGGGACTAATCAGCAGTACTTC; cdr3_aa: CASSPGTGTNQQYF
d_call: -; j_call: TRBJ2-3; clone_size: -; v_call: TRBV5-1; cdr3_nt: TGCGCCAGCAGCTTGAGGGTAGGGTCATCGGATACGCAGTATTTT; cdr3_aa: CASSLRVGSSDTQYF
d_call: TRBD1; j_call: TRBJ1-1; clone_size: -; v_call: TRBV5-1; cdr3_nt: TGCGCCAGCAGCTTATCAAGGGTGGGGACAGGGGTCGGTACTGAAGCTTTCTTT; cdr3_aa: CASSLSRVGTGVGTEAFF
d_call: -; j_call: TRBJ2-3; clone_size: few; v_call: TRBV13; cdr3_nt: TGTGCCAGCAGCTTAGAACTAGAGAAGTATTTT; cdr3_aa: CASSLELEKYF
d_call: -; j_call: TRBJ2-5; clone_size: -; v_call: TRBV6-5; cdr3_nt: TGTGCCAGCAGTTATTCCTTGGACAACCGAGAGACCCAGTACTTC; cdr3_aa: CASSYSLDNRETQYF
d_call: -; j_call: TRBJ1-2; clone_size: -; v_call: TRBV19; cdr3_nt: TGTGCCAGTAGTAGCCTTCGTATCCGACAGTCACCTAACTATGGCTACACCTTC; cdr3_aa: CASSSLRIRQSPNYGYTF
d_call: -; j_call: TRBJ2-7; clone_size: -; v_call: TRBV5-1; cdr3_nt: TGCGCCAGCAGCTTGGCCCATAGGGATAACGAGCAGTACTTC; cdr3_aa: CASSLAHRDNEQYF
d_call: -; j_call: TRBJ2-4; clone_size: -; v_call: TRBV29-1; cdr3_nt: TGCAACGGAATTACAGGGCTAGGGGCCAAAAACATTCAGTACTTC; cdr3_aa: CNGITGLGAKNIQYF
d_call: TRBD2; j_call: TRBJ2-5; clone_size: -; v_call: TRBV5-1; cdr3_nt: TGCGCCAGCAGTTATACCGGGACTAACAACCTACCTCCGGCCCAAGAGACCCAGTACTTC; cdr3_aa: CASSYTGTNNLPPAQETQYF
d_call: -; j_call: TRBJ2-2; clone_size: -; v_call: TRBV15; cdr3_nt: TGTGCCACCAGCAGAATAGGGGAGACCGGGGAGCTGTTTTTT; cdr3_aa: CATSRIGETGELFF
d_call: TRBD1; j_call: TRBJ1-1; clone_size: -; v_call: TRBV20-1; cdr3_nt: TGCAGTGCTGGGCCACGGACAGGGTCCATGAACACTGAAGCTTTCTTT; cdr3_aa: CSAGPRTGSMNTEAFF
d_call: -; j_call: TRBJ2-7; clone_size: few; v_call: TRBV10-3; cdr3_nt: TGTGCCATCAGGGGGGACGGGGGATCCTACGAGCAGTACTTC; cdr3_aa: CAIRGDGGSYEQYF
d_call: TRBD2; j_call: TRBJ2-3; clone_size: -; v_call: TRBV10-3; cdr3_nt: TGTGCCATCAGTACTTGGGGCGGGGGGGCAGATACGCAGTATTTT; cdr3_aa: CAISTWGGGADTQYF
d_call: -; j_call: TRBJ2-2; clone_size: -; v_call: TRBV20-1; cdr3_nt: TGCAGTGCTAGTACTAGCCGGAGCACCGGGGAGCTGTTTTTT; cdr3_aa: CSASTSRSTGELFF
d_call: -; j_call: TRBJ2-3; clone_size: few; v_call: TRBV7-2; cdr3_nt: TGTGCCAGCAGCTTAGATCTAGGGGGGCAGTATTTT; cdr3_aa: CASSLDLGGQYF
d_call: -; j_call: TRBJ2-3; clone_size: -; v_call: TRBV3-1; cdr3_nt: TGTGCCAGCAGCCAAGCAGGGGTTCAAGACGCGCAGTATTTT; cdr3_aa: CASSQAGVQDAQYF
d_call: -; j_call: TRBJ1-5; clone_size: few; v_call: TRBV2; cdr3_nt: TGTGCCAGCAGTGAAGGCCCGGGTTGGGATCAGCCCCAGCATTTT; cdr3_aa: CASSEGPGWDQPQHF
d_call: -; j_call: TRBJ1-1; clone_size: -; v_call: TRBV11-2; cdr3_nt: TGTGCCAGCAGCAGGGCAGGGGTGGGGAGCACTGAAGCTTTCTTT; cdr3_aa: CASSRAGVGSTEAFF
d_call: -; j_call: TRBJ1-2; clone_size: -; v_call: TRBV5-1; cdr3_nt: TGCGCCTGCAAGGCGACGGCGACCGAAAACTATGGCTACACCTTC; cdr3_aa: CACKATATENYGYTF
d_call: TRBD1; j_call: TRBJ2-1; clone_size: -; v_call: TRBV4-1; cdr3_nt: TGCGCCAGCAGCCAAGATAGGGGACAGGGATTCAATGAGCAGTTCTTC; cdr3_aa: CASSQDRGQGFNEQFF
d_call: TRBD2; j_call: TRBJ2-7; clone_size: few; v_call: TRBV27; cdr3_nt: TGTGCCAGCAGTTTTTCGGGACTAGCGGGTACTCTTAGTTTCTACGAGCAGTACTTC; cdr3_aa: CASSFSGLAGTLSFYEQYF
d_call: -; j_call: TRBJ2-1; clone_size: -; v_call: TRBV9; cdr3_nt: TGTGCCAGCAGCGTAGGGGGTTCCTCCTGCAATGAGCAGTTCTTC; cdr3_aa: CASSVGGSSCNEQFF
d_call: -; j_call: TRBJ2-1; clone_size: -; v_call: TRBV4-1; cdr3_nt: TGCGTCAGCAGCCAGATCCAGGGGCTCTACAATGAGCAGTTCTTC; cdr3_aa: CVSSQIQGLYNEQFF
d_call: -; j_call: TRBJ2-5; clone_size: many; v_call: TRBV29-1; cdr3_nt: TGCAGCGTTGCCTTGCAACAAGAGACCCAGTACTTC; cdr3_aa: CSVALQQETQYF
d_call: -; j_call: TRBJ2-1; clone_size: few; v_call: TRBV20-1; cdr3_nt: TGCAGTGCTAGACCTCCGGGAGTTGGCAATGAGCAGTTCTTC; cdr3_aa: CSARPPGVGNEQFF
d_call: TRBD2; j_call: TRBJ2-2; clone_size: -; v_call: TRBV20-1; cdr3_nt: TGCAGTGCCCATACCGGACTAGCGGAGGATCCGATCGGGGAGCTGTTTTTT; cdr3_aa: CSAHTGLAEDPIGELFF
d_call: TRBD1; j_call: TRBJ1-6; clone_size: -; v_call: TRBV20-1; cdr3_nt: TGCAGTGCTGGGGTGGGGGACAGGGTCTCACCCCTCCACTTT; cdr3_aa: CSAGVGDRVSPLHF
d_call: -; j_call: TRBJ2-3; clone_size: -; v_call: TRBV15; cdr3_nt: TGTGCCACCAGGGGACGTACAGATACGCAGTATTTT; cdr3_aa: CATRGRTDTQYF
d_call: -; j_call: TRBJ2-5; clone_size: -; v_call: TRBV5-1; cdr3_nt: TGCGCCTGCAGCTCGATAGGGGAGCAGTACTTC; cdr3_aa: CACSSIGEQYF
d_call: TRBD2; j_call: TRBJ2-3; clone_size: many; v_call: TRBV5-1; cdr3_nt: TGTGCCAGCAGCTCCGGGACTAGCAGCACAGATACGCAGTATTTT; cdr3_aa: CASSSGTSSTDTQYF
d_call: -; j_call: TRBJ2-3; clone_size: -; v_call: TRBV4-1; cdr3_nt: TGCGCCAGCAGCCAAGCGGCTCCTTCAGGTACGCAGTATTTT; cdr3_aa: CASSQAAPSGTQYF
d_call: TRBD1; j_call: TRBJ2-3; clone_size: few; v_call: TRBV20-1; cdr3_nt: TGCAGTGCTCCCCGGACAGGGCGAACAGATACGCAGTATTTT; cdr3_aa: CSAPRTGRTDTQYF
d_call: TRBD1; j_call: TRBJ1-5; clone_size: -; v_call: TRBV20-1; cdr3_nt: TGCAGTGCTAGAGATTCTCGGGACAGGGATAATCAGCCCCAGCATTTT; cdr3_aa: CSARDSRDRDNQPQHF
d_call: TRBD2; j_call: TRBJ2-3; clone_size: few; v_call: TRBV7-3; cdr3_nt: TGTGCCAGCAGCTTAACGAGGACTAGCGAACCTAGCACAGATACGCAGTATTTT; cdr3_aa: CASSLTRTSEPSTDTQYF
d_call: TRBD2; j_call: TRBJ2-3; clone_size: -; v_call: TRBV11-2; cdr3_nt: TGTGCCAGCTTTACGGGGACTAGCGGGAGAGGCAACACAGATACGCAGTATTTT; cdr3_aa: CASFTGTSGRGNTDTQYF
d_call: -; j_call: TRBJ2-1; clone_size: -; v_call: TRBV7-8; cdr3_nt: TGTGCCAGCAGCTTACCCACAGGGGGGGTGAATGAGCAGTTCTTC; cdr3_aa: CASSLPTGGVNEQFF
d_call: TRBD2; j_call: TRBJ2-1; clone_size: few; v_call: TRBV6-1; cdr3_nt: TGTGCCAGCAGTGGGAGGACTAGCGGGAGGAGAAATGAGCAGTTCTTC; cdr3_aa: CASSGRTSGRRNEQFF
d_call: TRBD2; j_call: TRBJ2-1; clone_size: few; v_call: TRBV6-1; cdr3_nt: TGTGCCAGCAGTGAATACTTAGCGGGGTACAATGAGCAGTTCTTC; cdr3_aa: CASSEYLAGYNEQFF
d_call: TRBD2; j_call: TRBJ2-5; clone_size: -; v_call: TRBV11-2; cdr3_nt: TGTACCAGCAGCTTAGAACTAGCGGGAGGGCCAGAGGAGACCCAGTACTTC; cdr3_aa: CTSSLELAGGPEETQYF
d_call: -; j_call: TRBJ1-2; clone_size: -; v_call: TRBV12-3/TRBV12-4; cdr3_nt: TGTGCCAGCAGCAGACAGGATAACTATGGCTGCACCTTC; cdr3_aa: CASSRQDNYGCTF